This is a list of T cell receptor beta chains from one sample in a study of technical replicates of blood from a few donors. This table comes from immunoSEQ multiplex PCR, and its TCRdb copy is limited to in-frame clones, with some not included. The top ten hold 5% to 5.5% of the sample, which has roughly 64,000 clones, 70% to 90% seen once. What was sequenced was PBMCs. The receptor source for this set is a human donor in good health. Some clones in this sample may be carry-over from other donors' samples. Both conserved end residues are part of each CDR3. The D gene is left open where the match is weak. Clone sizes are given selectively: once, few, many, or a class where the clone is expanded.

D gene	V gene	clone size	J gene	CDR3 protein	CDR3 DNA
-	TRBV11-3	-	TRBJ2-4	CASSLYSENIQYF	TGTGCCAGCAGCTTATACTCGGAGAACATTCAGTACTTC
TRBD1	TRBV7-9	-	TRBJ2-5	CASSKPTGIRETQYF	TGTGCCAGCAGCAAGCCGACAGGGATTAGGGAGACCCAGTACTTC
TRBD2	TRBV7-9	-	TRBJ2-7	CASSLAGGPLGEQYF	TGTGCCAGCAGCTTGGCGGGAGGCCCCTTGGGGGAGCAGTACTTC
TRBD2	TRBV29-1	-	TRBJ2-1	CSVDRGGAGEQFF	TGCAGCGTTGATCGCGGGGGGGCCGGTGAGCAGTTCTTC
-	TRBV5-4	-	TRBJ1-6	CASSSGSSGSPLHF	TGTGCCAGCAGCTCAGGCAGTTCTGGGTCACCCCTCCACTTT
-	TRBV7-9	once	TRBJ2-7	CASSSGGSSYEQYF	TGTGCCAGCAGTTCAGGGGGGAGCTCCTACGAGCAGTACTTC
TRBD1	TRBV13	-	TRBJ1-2	CASSFVGGEGYTF	TGTGCCAGCAGCTTTGTAGGGGGCGAAGGCTACACCTTC
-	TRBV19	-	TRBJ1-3	CATSPAGGNTIYF	TGTGCCACTTCTCCCGCAGGAGGAAACACCATATATTTT
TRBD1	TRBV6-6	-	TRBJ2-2	CASRDRVTGELFF	TGTGCCAGCAGAGACAGGGTCACCGGGGAGCTGTTTTTT
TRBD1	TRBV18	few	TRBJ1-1	CASSPTGYGEAFF	TGTGCCAGCTCACCGACAGGGTACGGTGAAGCTTTCTTT
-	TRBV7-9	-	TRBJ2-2	CASSNRVVSTGELFF	TGTGCCAGCAGCAACAGGGTCGTGAGCACCGGGGAGCTGTTTTTT
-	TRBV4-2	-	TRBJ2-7	CASSPLRGYEQYF	TGTGCCAGCAGCCCACTACGGGGGTACGAGCAGTACTTC
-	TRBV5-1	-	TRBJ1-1	CASSWGGLQNTEAFF	TGCGCCAGCAGCTGGGGGGGGCTACAGAACACTGAAGCTTTCTTT